The 8 T cell receptor beta chains given below trace back to one sample, sequenced in a study of early T cells in non-severe SARS-CoV-2 infection. TCRdb re-analysed the 5' RACE reads in MiXCR, keeping a single row per CDR3 protein. The sample includes 90,000 to 100,000 distinct CDR3 sequences, 13% of them seen just once. Specimen: whole blood. The receptor set was obtained from an adult who was a healthcare worker with PCR-confirmed SARS-CoV-2 infection or an uninfected control (not recorded which).

This clonotype has more than one count but fewer than ten. The V and J genes are TRBV12-3 or TRBV12-4 and TRBJ2-7; TRBD2 aligns across 8 bases. J lost 6 bases, V lost 3 bases, and 1 base had no gene match. This CDR3 has 12 residues. The CDR3 protein is CASSFGRGEQYF. CDR3 in DNA: TGTGCCAGCAGTTTCGGGAGGGGCGAGCAGTACTTC.

The gene calls are TRBV6-2 or TRBV6-3 and TRBJ1-1; D unresolved. Germline V CDR1 and CDR2: MNHEY, SVGEGT. The CDR3 extends over 14 amino acids. V was pared by 1 base and J by 4 bases, with 10 bases between. The chain's CDR3 is CASSYLGRSTEAFF. CDR3 coding DNA: TGTGCCAGCAGTTACTTGGGCAGGTCCACTGAAGCTTTCTTT.

This clonotype appeared a few times. This chain uses TRBV11-3 with TRBJ1-3; D is possibly TRBD1 (6 bases). The CDR3 is 14 amino acids. Between the trimmed V and J ends, which lost 6 bases and 3 bases, there was a span of 12 bases. Germline V lookup: CDR1 SGHNT, CDR2 YENEEA. The DNA of the CDR3 is TGTGCCAGCAGTCTGGGGGCTCTTGGAAACACCATATATTTT. Its translation is CASSLGALGNTIYF.

This clonotype was seen a handful of times. CDR3 sequence: CASSLEGTGNTIYF. As DNA, the CDR3 is TGTGCCAGCAGCTTAGAAGGGACTGGAAACACCATATATTTT. The rearrangement joins TRBV7-9 to TRBJ1-3; D gene uncertain. CDR1 is SEHNR and CDR2 is FQNEAQ in the germline V gene (reference sequence). Trimming cost V 1 base and J 2 bases, with 6 bases left between them. CDR3 length: 14 residues.

This chain connects TRBV7-9 to TRBJ2-1; D is ambiguous. Trimming removed 5 bases at V and 2 bases at J, with 13 bases between. Per germline, CDR1 SEHNR and CDR2 FQNEAQ (reference sequence). The CDR3 is 15 amino acids. The CDR3 sequence: CASSPTSKTYNEQFF. Here the CDR3 DNA reads TGTGCCAGCAGCCCAACTTCGAAAACCTACAATGAGCAGTTCTTC.

This clonotype was seen at least ten times. The chain carries TRBV18 and TRBJ1-1; no firm D call. The CDR3 is 12 residues long. V lost 4 bases and J lost 8, with 11 bases in between. CDR1 is KGHSH and CDR2 is LQKENI in the germline V gene. In DNA, the CDR3 is TGTGCCAGCTCACGGACCGGGGAAGAAGCTTTCTTT. Its translation is CASSRTGEEAFF. Together with reference TRBV18 and TRBJ1-1, the CDR3 gives the full variable domain: NAGVMQNPRHLVRRRGQEARLRCSPMKGHSHVYWYRQLPEEGLKFMVYLQKENIIDESGMPKERFSAEFPKEGPSILRIQQVVRGDSAAYFCASSRTGEEAFFGQGTRLTVV.

This clonotype was observed many times. The rearrangement links TRBV5-4 to TRBJ1-4, with D perhaps TRBD1 (6 bases). Trimming took 4 bases from V and 8 from J, leaving 18 bases between them. Germline CDR1 SGHNT, CDR2 YYREEE (reference sequence). This CDR3 comprises 15 residues. The CDR3 sequence: CASSPAGVLQEKLFF. The CDR3 DNA reads as TGTGCCAGCAGCCCAGCAGGGGTGTTGCAGGAAAAACTGTTTTTT.

V and J are TRBV5-8 and TRBJ1-2, with a possible D match to TRBD1 (5 bases). V lost 4 bases and J lost 4, with 11 bases in between. The CDR3 consists of 13 residues. CDR1 SGHTS and CDR2 YDEGEE come from the germline V gene. The CDR3 DNA sequence: TGTGCCAGCAGCGCGGGACGGCTCTATGGCTACACCTTC. Protein product: CASSAGRLYGYTF.